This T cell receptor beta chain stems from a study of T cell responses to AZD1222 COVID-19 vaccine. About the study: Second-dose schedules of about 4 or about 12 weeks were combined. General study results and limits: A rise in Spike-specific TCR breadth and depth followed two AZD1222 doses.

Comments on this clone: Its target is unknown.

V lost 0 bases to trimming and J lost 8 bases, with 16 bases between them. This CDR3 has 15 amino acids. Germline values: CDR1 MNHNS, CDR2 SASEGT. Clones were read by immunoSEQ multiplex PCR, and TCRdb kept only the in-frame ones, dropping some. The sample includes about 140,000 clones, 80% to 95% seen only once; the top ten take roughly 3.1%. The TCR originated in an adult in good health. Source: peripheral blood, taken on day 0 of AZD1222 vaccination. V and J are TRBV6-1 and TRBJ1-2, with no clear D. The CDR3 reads CASSEARGMYGGYTF. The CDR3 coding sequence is TGTGCCAGCAGTGAAGCCCGTGGGATGTATGGAGGCTACACCTTC.